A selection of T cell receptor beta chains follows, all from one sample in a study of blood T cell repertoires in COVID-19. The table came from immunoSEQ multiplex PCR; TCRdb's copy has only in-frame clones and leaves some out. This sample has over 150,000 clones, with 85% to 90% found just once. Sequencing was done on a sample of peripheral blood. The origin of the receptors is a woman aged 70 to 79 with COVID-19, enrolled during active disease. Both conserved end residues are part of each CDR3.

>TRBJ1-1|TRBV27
CASSLRENTEAFF
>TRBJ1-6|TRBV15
CATSPNYNSPLYF
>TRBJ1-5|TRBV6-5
CASNGYRDSNQPQHF
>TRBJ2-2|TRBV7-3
CASSLQTRGNTGELFF
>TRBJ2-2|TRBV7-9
CASSGVNTGELFF
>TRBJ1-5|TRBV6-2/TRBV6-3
CASSYSPGTRNSNQPQHF
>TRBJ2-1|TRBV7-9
CASSSYGQGSYNEQFF
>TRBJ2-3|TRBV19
CASSSRLVRLSTDTQYF
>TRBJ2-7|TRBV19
CASGRTGGAYEQYF
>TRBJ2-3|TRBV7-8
CASSSILAGARDTQYF
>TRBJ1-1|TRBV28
CASSLSGGYTEAFF
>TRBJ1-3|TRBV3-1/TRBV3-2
CASSQPMTGSKGNTIYF
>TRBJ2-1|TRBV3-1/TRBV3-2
CASSQYGGLYNEQFF
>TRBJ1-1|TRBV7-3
CASSYGQGLTEAFF
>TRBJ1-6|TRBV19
CASSADRGTYNSPLHF
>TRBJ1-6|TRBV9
CASSVGAEANSPLHF
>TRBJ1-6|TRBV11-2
CASSGRRQVNSPLHF
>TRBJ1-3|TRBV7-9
CASSSFAYSGNTIYF
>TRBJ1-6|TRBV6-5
CASSYGGGNSPLHF
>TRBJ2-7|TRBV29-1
CSVTTGGAVNEQYF
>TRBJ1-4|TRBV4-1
CASSQRPTGANEKLFF
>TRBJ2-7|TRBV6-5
CASLRDTTRYEQYF
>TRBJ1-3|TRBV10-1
CASSNDRSSGNTIYF
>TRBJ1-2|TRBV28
CASSLTQGAQGYTF
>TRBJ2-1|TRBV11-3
CASSLGLAYEQFF
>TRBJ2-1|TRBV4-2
CASSQLTSGYNEQFF
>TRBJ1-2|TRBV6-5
CASTLDRGSYGYTF
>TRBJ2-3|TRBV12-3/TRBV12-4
CASSWQGADTQYF
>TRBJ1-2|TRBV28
CASSQGQGWGYTF
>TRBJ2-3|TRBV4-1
CASSQSTGGWTDTQYF
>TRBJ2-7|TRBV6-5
CASSLAAEQYF
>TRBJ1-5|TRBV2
CASRQTGGHQPQHF
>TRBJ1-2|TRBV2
CASSDSPPQGLSGYTF
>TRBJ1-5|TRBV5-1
CASSLSVNQPQHF
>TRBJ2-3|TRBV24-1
CATSDRILAGDPDTQYF
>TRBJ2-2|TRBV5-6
CASSLRITGFKHGELFF
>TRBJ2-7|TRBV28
CASSGSGEGDYEQYF
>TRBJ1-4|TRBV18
CASSGGNDKLFF
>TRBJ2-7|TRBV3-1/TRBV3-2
CASSQGDRNNEQYF
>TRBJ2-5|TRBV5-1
CASSLGPSGAGETQYF
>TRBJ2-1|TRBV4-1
CASSPAGFSGEQFF
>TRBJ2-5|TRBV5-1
CASSFREIQETQYF
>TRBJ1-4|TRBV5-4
CASSSTGGGEKLFF
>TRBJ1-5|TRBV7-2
CASSPWGDQPQHF
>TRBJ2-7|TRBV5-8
CASSFKTRLVAVDEQYF
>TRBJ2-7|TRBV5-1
CASSFSTTSGGADEQYF
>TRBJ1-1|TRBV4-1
CASSQELASWLNTEAFF
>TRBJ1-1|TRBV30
CAWTGAMNTEAFF
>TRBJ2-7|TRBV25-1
CASSEAGDTNEQYF
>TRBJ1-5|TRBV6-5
CASSYSYSLSNQPQHF
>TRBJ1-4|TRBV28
CASSLPGGGWNEKLFF
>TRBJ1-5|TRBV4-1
CASSRGSAGDSNQPQHF